The rows below give T cell receptor beta chains drawn from one sample of a study of shared clonotypes between healthy human individuals. Produced via immunoSEQ multiplex PCR; TCRdb's table is partial and in-frame only. The sample has hundreds of thousands of clones, about 74% seen once; the top ten hold 12%. Sequencing was performed on PBMCs. The receptors stem from a woman between 40 and 55 years old in good health. Some clones in this sample may be carry-over from other donors' samples. Both conserved end residues are part of each CDR3. Each record gives: D gene, V gene, J gene, clone size, CDR3 protein, CDR3 DNA. A D gene is named only where the DNA matches it firmly. Size is stated for part of the rows, as once, few or many counts, or as a class when the clone is expanded.

d_call: .; v_call: TRBV2; j_call: TRBJ2-7; clone_size: .; cdr3_aa: CASSVPDEGPKYF; cdr3_nt: TGTGCCAGCAGTGTGCCGGACGAGGGACCGAAGTACTTC
d_call: .; v_call: TRBV14; j_call: TRBJ2-4; clone_size: .; cdr3_aa: CASSLGVSKNIQYF; cdr3_nt: TGTGCCAGCAGCCTGGGAGTGTCCAAAAACATTCAGTACTTC
d_call: .; v_call: TRBV2; j_call: TRBJ1-1; clone_size: .; cdr3_aa: CASMSLGNTEAFF; cdr3_nt: TGTGCCAGCATGAGCCTGGGGAACACTGAAGCTTTCTTT
d_call: .; v_call: TRBV7-6; j_call: TRBJ2-7; clone_size: .; cdr3_aa: CASSVNRDQNSYEQYF; cdr3_nt: TGTGCCAGCAGCGTCAACCGGGACCAAAACTCCTACGAGCAGTACTTC
d_call: .; v_call: TRBV29-1; j_call: TRBJ2-2; clone_size: .; cdr3_aa: CSTQGGGDTGELFF; cdr3_nt: TGCAGCACCCAAGGGGGAGGAGACACCGGGGAGCTGTTTTTT
d_call: .; v_call: TRBV18; j_call: TRBJ2-3; clone_size: once; cdr3_aa: CASSQAPADTQYF; cdr3_nt: TGTGCCAGCTCCCAGGCCCCGGCTGATACGCAGTATTTT
d_call: .; v_call: TRBV18; j_call: TRBJ1-3; clone_size: few; cdr3_aa: CASSPLGHSGNTIYF; cdr3_nt: TGTGCCAGCTCACCACTAGGGCACTCTGGAAACACCATATATTTT
d_call: .; v_call: TRBV5-1; j_call: TRBJ2-7; clone_size: .; cdr3_aa: CASSLLGREGEQYF; cdr3_nt: TGCGCCAGCAGCTTACTTGGAAGAGAGGGCGAGCAGTACTTC
d_call: .; v_call: TRBV7-2; j_call: TRBJ2-7; clone_size: .; cdr3_aa: CASSLSSIHEQYF; cdr3_nt: TGTGCCAGCAGCCTCTCCTCCATCCACGAGCAGTACTTC
d_call: TRBD1; v_call: TRBV7-2; j_call: TRBJ1-3; clone_size: .; cdr3_aa: CASSRYTGDTIYF; cdr3_nt: TGTGCCAGCAGTCGATACACAGGGGACACCATATATTTT
d_call: .; v_call: TRBV7-3; j_call: TRBJ1-1; clone_size: few; cdr3_aa: CASSLRGMGEAFF; cdr3_nt: TGTGCCAGCAGCTTAAGGGGAATGGGTGAAGCTTTCTTT
d_call: TRBD2; v_call: TRBV5-1; j_call: TRBJ2-1; clone_size: .; cdr3_aa: CASSPRPLAGAYNEQFF; cdr3_nt: TGCGCCAGCAGCCCCCGACCGCTAGCGGGGGCCTACAATGAGCAGTTCTTC
d_call: TRBD2; v_call: TRBV5-1; j_call: TRBJ2-7; clone_size: .; cdr3_aa: CASSLGLAENYEQYF; cdr3_nt: TGCGCCAGCAGCTTGGGGCTAGCGGAGAACTACGAGCAGTACTTC
d_call: TRBD2; v_call: TRBV4-2; j_call: TRBJ2-4; clone_size: .; cdr3_aa: CASSQDGLAGVNIQYF; cdr3_nt: TGTGCCAGCAGCCAAGATGGCCTAGCGGGAGTAAACATTCAGTACTTC
d_call: .; v_call: TRBV5-1; j_call: TRBJ2-7; clone_size: .; cdr3_aa: CASSFSGTIYEQYF; cdr3_nt: TGCGCCAGCAGCTTCAGCGGGACAATCTACGAGCAGTACTTC
d_call: .; v_call: TRBV5-1; j_call: TRBJ1-1; clone_size: few; cdr3_aa: CASSSGTMNTEAFF; cdr3_nt: TGCGCCAGCAGCTCCGGGACCATGAACACTGAAGCTTTCTTT
d_call: TRBD2; v_call: TRBV7-3; j_call: TRBJ2-7; clone_size: .; cdr3_aa: CASSLGLAGVGDEQYF; cdr3_nt: TGTGCCAGCAGCTTAGGGTTAGCGGGAGTAGGCGACGAGCAGTACTTC
d_call: TRBD2; v_call: TRBV6-6; j_call: TRBJ2-4; clone_size: .; cdr3_aa: CASSSGTRVDIQYF; cdr3_nt: TGTGCCAGCAGCTCCGGGACTAGGGTCGACATCCAGTACTTC
d_call: .; v_call: TRBV4-2; j_call: TRBJ2-7; clone_size: .; cdr3_aa: CASTTGDGAGNEQYF; cdr3_nt: TGTGCCAGCACCACCGGTGACGGGGCCGGCAACGAGCAGTACTTC
d_call: .; v_call: TRBV5-6; j_call: TRBJ2-7; clone_size: .; cdr3_aa: CASSLLQRDEQYF; cdr3_nt: TGTGCCAGCAGCCTGTTACAAAGGGACGAGCAGTACTTC
d_call: TRBD2; v_call: TRBV5-6; j_call: TRBJ2-2; clone_size: .; cdr3_aa: CASSLGLAYTGELFF; cdr3_nt: TGTGCCAGCAGCTTGGGACTAGCCTACACCGGGGAGCTGTTTTTT
d_call: TRBD2; v_call: TRBV19; j_call: TRBJ2-3; clone_size: .; cdr3_aa: CASSTGLAGFTDTQYF; cdr3_nt: TGTGCCAGTAGTACGGGACTAGCGGGATTCACAGATACGCAGTATTTT
d_call: .; v_call: TRBV10-3; j_call: TRBJ1-5; clone_size: once; cdr3_aa: CAIRGVPNQPQHF; cdr3_nt: TGTGCCATCAGGGGAGTGCCCAATCAGCCCCAGCATTTT
d_call: TRBD2; v_call: TRBV7-9; j_call: TRBJ2-1; clone_size: .; cdr3_aa: CASSSRGGSSSYNEQFF; cdr3_nt: TGTGCCAGCAGCTCCCGCGGGGGGTCGAGCTCCTACAATGAGCAGTTCTTC
d_call: .; v_call: TRBV27; j_call: TRBJ1-5; clone_size: few; cdr3_aa: CAIRGEGGDQPQHF; cdr3_nt: TGTGCCATCCGCGGGGAGGGCGGGGATCAGCCCCAGCATTTT
d_call: TRBD1; v_call: TRBV18; j_call: TRBJ2-2; clone_size: .; cdr3_aa: CASSYDRADGELFF; cdr3_nt: TGTGCCAGCTCCTACGACAGGGCGGACGGGGAGCTGTTTTTT
d_call: TRBD2; v_call: TRBV19; j_call: TRBJ2-1; clone_size: .; cdr3_aa: CASSIAGLAGEQFF; cdr3_nt: TGTGCCAGTAGTATTGCGGGACTAGCAGGAGAGCAGTTCTTC
d_call: .; v_call: TRBV12-2; j_call: TRBJ1-4; clone_size: many; cdr3_aa: CASRLDRGAVWLFF; cdr3_nt: TGTGCAAGTCGCTTAGATCGGGGTGCGGTCTGGCTGTTTTTT
d_call: .; v_call: TRBV10-1; j_call: TRBJ1-5; clone_size: .; cdr3_aa: CASSEFRDENQPQHF; cdr3_nt: TGCGCCAGCAGTGAGTTCAGGGATGAAAATCAGCCCCAGCATTTT